This paragraph covers one T cell receptor beta chain sequence. The antigen is unknown. CDR3 length equals 17 residues. Germline CDR1 reads KGHSH; CDR2 reads LQKENI. UMIs were included in TCR beta cDNA generated by 5'RACE template switching. For each CDR3 protein, TCRdb gives one entry from its re-call of the 5' RACE reads, without DNA. This sample's table reports fewer than 300,000 distinct CDR3 sequences. This sample is part of a study of T cells expressing NK-cell markers. For the study at large: Eight donors were sequenced, seven testing HCMV-seropositive and one testing seronegative.

Study conclusions and caveats: Expanded clones of NKG2C+ T cells had an unclear HCMV specificity.

Sequencing input: blood T cells: a sorted CD56 or NKG2C T cell subset, CD4+ or CD8+ T cells, or bulk PBMC T cells (not recorded which). The clonotype was recovered from a woman between 18 and 75 years old in good health. This chain connects TRBV18 to TRBJ2-6; as DNA is missing, the TRBD1 call by TCRdb cannot be tested. The CDR3 sequence: CASSRGQGNSGANVLTF.